A few counts support the clone carrying this T cell receptor beta chain. Its antigen is unknown. This specimen comes from a study of CD8 T cells in ankylosing spondylitis. The study's findings and limits: A TCR beta motif made of fewer than ten highly homologous variants seemed typical of ankylosing spondylitis blood.

Via MiXCR, TCRdb re-called the 5' RACE reads, giving one row per CDR3 protein. This table holds about 800,000 distinct CDR3 sequences, over 9.5% found once. CDR3 length: 11 amino acids. Germline V gene data show CDR1 as DFQATT and CDR2 as SNEGSKA (reference sequence). V was clipped by 2 bases and J by 4 bases, with 4 bases between them. The sequenced sample was blood, either unsorted or a sorted T cell fraction (not recorded which). The receptor was derived from a male donor with ankylosing spondylitis. V is TRBV20-1 and J is TRBJ2-3; no clear D gene. DNA for the CDR3: TGCAGTGCTAGAATCGCAGATACGCAGTATTTT. Residues: CSARIADTQYF.